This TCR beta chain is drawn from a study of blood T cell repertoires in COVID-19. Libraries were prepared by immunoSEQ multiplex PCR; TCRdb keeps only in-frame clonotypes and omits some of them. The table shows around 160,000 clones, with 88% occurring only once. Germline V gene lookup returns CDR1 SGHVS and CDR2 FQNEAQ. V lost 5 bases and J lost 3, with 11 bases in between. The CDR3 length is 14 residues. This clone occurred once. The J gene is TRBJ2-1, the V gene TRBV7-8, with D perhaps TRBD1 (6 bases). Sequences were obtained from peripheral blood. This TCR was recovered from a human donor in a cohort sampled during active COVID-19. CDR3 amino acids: CASSNDRYYNEQFF. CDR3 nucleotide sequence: TGTGCCAGCAGCAATGACAGGTACTACAATGAGCAGTTCTTC.